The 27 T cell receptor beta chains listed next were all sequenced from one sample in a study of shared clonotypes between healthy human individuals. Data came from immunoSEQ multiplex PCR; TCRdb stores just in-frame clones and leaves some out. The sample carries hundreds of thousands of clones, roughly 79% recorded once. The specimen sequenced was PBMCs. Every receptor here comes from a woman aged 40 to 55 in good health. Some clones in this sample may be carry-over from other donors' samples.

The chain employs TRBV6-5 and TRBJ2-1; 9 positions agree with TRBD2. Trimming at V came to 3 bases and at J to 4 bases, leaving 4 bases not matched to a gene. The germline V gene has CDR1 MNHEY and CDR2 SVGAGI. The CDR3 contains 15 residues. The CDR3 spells CASSYGTSRYNEQFF. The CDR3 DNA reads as TGTGCCAGCAGTTATGGGACTAGCCGATACAATGAGCAGTTCTTC.

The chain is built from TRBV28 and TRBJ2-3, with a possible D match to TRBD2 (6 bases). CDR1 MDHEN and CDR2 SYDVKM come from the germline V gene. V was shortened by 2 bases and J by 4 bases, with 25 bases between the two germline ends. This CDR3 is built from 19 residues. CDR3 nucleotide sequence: TGTGCCAGCAGTTTAATAGGCGGGTTGTGGAGGGGAATGGCAGATACGCAGTATTTT. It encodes CASSLIGGLWRGMADTQYF.

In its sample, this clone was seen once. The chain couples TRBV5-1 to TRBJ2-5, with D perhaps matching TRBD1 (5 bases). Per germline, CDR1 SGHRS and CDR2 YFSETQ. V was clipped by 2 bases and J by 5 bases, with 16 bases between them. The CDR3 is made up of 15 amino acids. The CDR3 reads CASSFTGGETETQYF. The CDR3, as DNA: TGCGCCAGCAGCTTCACAGGTGGCGAAACGGAGACCCAGTACTTC.

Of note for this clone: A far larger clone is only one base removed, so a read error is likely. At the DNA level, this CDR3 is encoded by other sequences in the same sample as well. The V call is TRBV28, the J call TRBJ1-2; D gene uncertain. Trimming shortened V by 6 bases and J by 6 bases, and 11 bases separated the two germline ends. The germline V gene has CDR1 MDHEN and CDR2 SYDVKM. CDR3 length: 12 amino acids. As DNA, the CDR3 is TGTGCCAGCAGCTTTCATTCCGATGGCTACACCTTC. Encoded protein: CASSFHSDGYTF.

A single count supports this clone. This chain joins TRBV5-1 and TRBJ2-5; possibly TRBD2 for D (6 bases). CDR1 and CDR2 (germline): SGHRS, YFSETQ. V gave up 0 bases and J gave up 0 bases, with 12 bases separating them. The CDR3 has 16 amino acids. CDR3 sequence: CASSLVTGEYQETQYF. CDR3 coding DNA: TGCGCCAGCAGCTTGGTGACGGGGGAGTACCAAGAGACCCAGTACTTC.

CDR3 sequence reads: CASPGGGADQETQYF. The CDR3 nucleotides are TGTGCCAGCCCCGGGGGAGGTGCGGACCAAGAGACCCAGTACTTC. The V gene is TRBV2, the J gene TRBJ2-5; maybe TRBD2 (6 bases). The V end lost 8 bases, the J end lost 0 bases, and 16 bases lay between the germline ends. The CDR3 contains 15 residues. The germline V gene encodes CDR1 SNHLY and CDR2 FYNNEI. Drawing the rest from reference TRBV2 and TRBJ2-5, the complete variable domain is EPEVTQTPSHQVTQMGQEVILRCVPISNHLYFYWYRQILGQKVEFLVSFYNNEISEKSEIFDDQFSVERPDGSNFTLKIRSTKLEDSAMYFCASPGGGADQETQYFGPGTRLLVL.

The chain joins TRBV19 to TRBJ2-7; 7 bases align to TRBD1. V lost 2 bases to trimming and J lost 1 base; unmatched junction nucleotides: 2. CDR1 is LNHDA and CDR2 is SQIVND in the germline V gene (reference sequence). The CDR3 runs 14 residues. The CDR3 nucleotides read TGTGCCAGTAGTATAACGACAGGGTCCTACGAGCAGTACTTC. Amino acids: CASSITTGSYEQYF.

The CDR3 DNA sequence: TGTGCCTGGAGTGTACGGGCGGGAGGAACAGATACGCAGTATTTT. Its translation is CAWSVRAGGTDTQYF. This chain connects TRBV30 to TRBJ2-3; TRBD2 matches 8 bases. Germline V gene data show CDR1 as GTSNPN and CDR2 as SVGIG (reference sequence). V dropped 0 bases and J dropped 3; count of bases not matched to a gene: 5. The CDR3 covers 15 residues.

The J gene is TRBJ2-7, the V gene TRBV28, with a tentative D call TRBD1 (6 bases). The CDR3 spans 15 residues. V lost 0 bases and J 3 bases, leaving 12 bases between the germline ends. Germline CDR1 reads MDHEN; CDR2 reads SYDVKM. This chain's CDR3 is CASSLWSDSNYEQYF. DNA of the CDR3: TGTGCCAGCAGTTTATGGTCGGACAGTAACTACGAGCAGTACTTC.

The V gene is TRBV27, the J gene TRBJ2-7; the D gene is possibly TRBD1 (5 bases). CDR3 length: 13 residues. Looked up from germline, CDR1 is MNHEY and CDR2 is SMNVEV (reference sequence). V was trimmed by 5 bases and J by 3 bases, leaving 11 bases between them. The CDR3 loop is CASSPGFSYEQYF. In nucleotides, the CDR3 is TGTGCCAGCAGTCCAGGGTTCAGCTACGAGCAGTACTTC.

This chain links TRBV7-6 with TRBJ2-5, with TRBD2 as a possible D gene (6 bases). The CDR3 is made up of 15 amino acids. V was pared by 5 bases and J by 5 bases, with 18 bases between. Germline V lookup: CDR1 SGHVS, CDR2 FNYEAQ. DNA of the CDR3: TGTGCCAGCAGCCCCCCAGCGGGTGGGGAGGAGACCCAGTACTTC. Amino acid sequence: CASSPPAGGEETQYF.

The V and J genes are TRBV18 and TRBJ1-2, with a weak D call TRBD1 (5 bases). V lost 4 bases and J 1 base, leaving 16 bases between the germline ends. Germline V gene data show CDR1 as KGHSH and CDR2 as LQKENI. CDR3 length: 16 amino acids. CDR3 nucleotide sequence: TGTGCCAGCTCACAAGCCTCCCCCGGGGGTAACTATGGCTACACCTTC. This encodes CASSQASPGGNYGYTF. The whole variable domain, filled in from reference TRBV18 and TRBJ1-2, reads NAGVMQNPRHLVRRRGQEARLRCSPMKGHSHVYWYRQLPEEGLKFMVYLQKENIIDESGMPKERFSAEFPKEGPSILRIQQVVRGDSAAYFCASSQASPGGNYGYTFGSGTRLTVV.

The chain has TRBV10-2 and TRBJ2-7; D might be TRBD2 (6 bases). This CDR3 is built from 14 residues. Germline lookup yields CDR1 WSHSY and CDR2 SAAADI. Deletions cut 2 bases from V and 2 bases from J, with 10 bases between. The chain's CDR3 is CASSENLAPYEQYF. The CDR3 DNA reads TGCGCCAGCAGTGAGAACCTAGCGCCCTACGAGCAGTACTTC.

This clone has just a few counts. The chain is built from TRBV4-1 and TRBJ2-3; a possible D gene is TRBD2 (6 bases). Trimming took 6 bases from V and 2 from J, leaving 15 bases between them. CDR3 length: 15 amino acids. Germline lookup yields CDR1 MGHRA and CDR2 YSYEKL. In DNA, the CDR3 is TGCGCCAGCAGAGACCGGGAGCTCCCCACAGATACGCAGTATTTT. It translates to CASRDRELPTDTQYF.

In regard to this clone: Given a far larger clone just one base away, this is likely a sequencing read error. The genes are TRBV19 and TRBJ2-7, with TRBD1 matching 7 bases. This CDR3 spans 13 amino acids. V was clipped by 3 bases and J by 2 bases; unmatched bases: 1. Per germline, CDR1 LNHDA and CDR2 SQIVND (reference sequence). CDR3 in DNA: TGTGCCAGTAGTATGACAGGGACCTACGAGCAGTACTTC. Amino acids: CASSMTGTYEQYF.

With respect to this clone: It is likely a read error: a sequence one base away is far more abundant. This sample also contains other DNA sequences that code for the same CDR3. DNA for the CDR3: TGTGCCAGCAGCTCGGGACTAGCGGGAGGGAGGGATACGCAGTACTTT. As protein: CASSSGLAGGRDTQYF. This chain connects TRBV5-4 to TRBJ2-3; TRBD2 aligns across 16 bases. The CDR3 has 16 residues. Germline values: CDR1 SGHNT, CDR2 YYREEE (reference sequence).

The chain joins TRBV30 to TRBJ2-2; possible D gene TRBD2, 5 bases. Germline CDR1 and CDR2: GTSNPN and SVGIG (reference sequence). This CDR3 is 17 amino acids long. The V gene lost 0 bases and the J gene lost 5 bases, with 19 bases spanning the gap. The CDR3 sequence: CAWSVEAKRTYTGELFF. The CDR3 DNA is TGTGCCTGGAGTGTAGAGGCTAAACGGACTTATACCGGGGAGCTGTTTTTT.

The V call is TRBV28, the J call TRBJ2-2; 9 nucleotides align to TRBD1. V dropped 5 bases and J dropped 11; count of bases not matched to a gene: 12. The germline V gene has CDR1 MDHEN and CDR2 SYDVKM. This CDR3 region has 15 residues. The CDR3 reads CASSPYRGLGGELFF. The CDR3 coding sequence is TGTGCCAGCAGTCCCTACAGGGGGCTAGGGGGCGAGCTGTTTTTT.

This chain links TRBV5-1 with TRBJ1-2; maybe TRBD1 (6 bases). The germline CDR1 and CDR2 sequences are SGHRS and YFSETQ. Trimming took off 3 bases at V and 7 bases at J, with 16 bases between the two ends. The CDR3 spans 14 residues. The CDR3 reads CASSSPGHLSGYTF. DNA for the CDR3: TGCGCCAGCAGCTCTCCGGGACATCTCAGTGGCTACACCTTC.

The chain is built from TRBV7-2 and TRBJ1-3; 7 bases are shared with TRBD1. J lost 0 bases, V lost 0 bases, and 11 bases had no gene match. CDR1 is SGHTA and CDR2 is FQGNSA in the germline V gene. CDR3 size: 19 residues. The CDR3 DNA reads TGTGCCAGCAGCTTAGCTGGGACAGCCTTCGTTAACTCTGGAAACACCATATATTTT. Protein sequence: CASSLAGTAFVNSGNTIYF.

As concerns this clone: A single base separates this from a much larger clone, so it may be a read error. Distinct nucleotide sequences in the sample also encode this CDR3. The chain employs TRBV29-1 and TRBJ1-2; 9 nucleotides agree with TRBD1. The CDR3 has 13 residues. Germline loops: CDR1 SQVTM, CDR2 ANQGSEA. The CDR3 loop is CTTGTGLDYGYTF. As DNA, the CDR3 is TGCACCACGGGGACAGGGTTGGACTATGGCTACACCTTC.

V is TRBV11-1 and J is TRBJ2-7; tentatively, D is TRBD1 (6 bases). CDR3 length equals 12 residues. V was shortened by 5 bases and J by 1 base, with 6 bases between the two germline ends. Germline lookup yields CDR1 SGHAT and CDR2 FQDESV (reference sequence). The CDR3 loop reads CASSRGSYEQYF. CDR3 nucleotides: TGTGCCAGCAGCAGGGGGTCCTACGAGCAGTACTTC.

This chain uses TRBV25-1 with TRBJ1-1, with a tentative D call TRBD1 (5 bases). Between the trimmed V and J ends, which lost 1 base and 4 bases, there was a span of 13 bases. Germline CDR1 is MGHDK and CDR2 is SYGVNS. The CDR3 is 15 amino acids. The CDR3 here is CASSESGRGGTEAFF. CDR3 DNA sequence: TGTGCCAGCAGTGAATCGGGGCGCGGGGGCACTGAAGCTTTCTTT.

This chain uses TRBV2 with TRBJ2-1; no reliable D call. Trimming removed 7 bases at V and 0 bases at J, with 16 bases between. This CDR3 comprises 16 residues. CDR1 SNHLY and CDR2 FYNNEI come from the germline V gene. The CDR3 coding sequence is TGTGCCAGCACCAAGGTTGGCGGAACCTCCTACAATGAGCAGTTCTTC. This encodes CASTKVGGTSYNEQFF.

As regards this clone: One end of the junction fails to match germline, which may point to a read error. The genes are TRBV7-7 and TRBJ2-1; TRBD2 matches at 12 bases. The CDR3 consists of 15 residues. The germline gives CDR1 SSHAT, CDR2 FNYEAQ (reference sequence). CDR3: CASSLGLAGNNEQFF. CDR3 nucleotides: TGTGCTAGCAGCCTCGGACTAGCGGGGAACAATGAGCAGTTCTTC.

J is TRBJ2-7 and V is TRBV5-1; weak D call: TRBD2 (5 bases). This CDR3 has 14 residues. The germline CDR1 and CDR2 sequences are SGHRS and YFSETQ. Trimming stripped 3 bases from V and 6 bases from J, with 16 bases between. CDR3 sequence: CASSSRYDYSEQYF. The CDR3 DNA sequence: TGCGCCAGCAGCTCCCGATACGACTACTCCGAGCAGTACTTC.

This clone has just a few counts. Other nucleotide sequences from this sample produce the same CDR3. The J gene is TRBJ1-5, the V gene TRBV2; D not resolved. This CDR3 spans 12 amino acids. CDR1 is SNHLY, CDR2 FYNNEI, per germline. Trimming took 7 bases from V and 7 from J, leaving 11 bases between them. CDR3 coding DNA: TGTGCCAGCAAGGGTACGTTCCAGCCCCAGCATTTT. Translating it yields CASKGTFQPQHF.